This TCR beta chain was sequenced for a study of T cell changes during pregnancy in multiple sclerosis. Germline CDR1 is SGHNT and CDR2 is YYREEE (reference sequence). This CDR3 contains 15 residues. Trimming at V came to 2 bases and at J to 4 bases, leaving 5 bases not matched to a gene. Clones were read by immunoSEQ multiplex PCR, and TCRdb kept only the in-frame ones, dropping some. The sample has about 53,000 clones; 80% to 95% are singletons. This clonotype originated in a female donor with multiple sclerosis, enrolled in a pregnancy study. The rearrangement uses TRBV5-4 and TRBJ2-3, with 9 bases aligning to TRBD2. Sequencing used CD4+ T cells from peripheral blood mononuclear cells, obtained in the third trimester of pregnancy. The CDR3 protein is CASSFLAGEADTQYF. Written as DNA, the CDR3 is TGTGCCAGCAGCTTTTTAGCGGGGGAAGCAGATACGCAGTATTTT.